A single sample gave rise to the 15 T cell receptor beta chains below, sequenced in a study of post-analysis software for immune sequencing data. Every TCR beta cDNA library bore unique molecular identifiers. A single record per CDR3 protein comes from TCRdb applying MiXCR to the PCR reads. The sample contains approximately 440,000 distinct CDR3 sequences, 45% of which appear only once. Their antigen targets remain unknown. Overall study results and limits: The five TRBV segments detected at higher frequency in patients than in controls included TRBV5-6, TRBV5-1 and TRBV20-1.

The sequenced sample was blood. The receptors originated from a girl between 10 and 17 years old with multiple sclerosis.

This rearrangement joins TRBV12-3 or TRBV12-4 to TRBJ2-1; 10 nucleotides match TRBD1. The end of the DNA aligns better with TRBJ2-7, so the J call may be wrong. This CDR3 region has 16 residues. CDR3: CASRGGQGGSYNEQYF. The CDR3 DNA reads TGTGCCAGCAGGGGAGGACAGGGGGGTTCCTACAATGAGCAGTACTTC.

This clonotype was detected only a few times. DNA of the CDR3: TGCGCCAGCAGCCGGACAGCCCTCAATGAAAAACTGTTTTTT. This codes for CASSRTALNEKLFF. V gene TRBV4-3 combines with J gene TRBJ1-4, with D maybe TRBD1 (6 bases). From germline, CDR1 is LGHNA and CDR2 YSLEER. This CDR3 comprises 14 residues. V lost 4 bases, J lost 5 bases, and 11 bases lay in between.

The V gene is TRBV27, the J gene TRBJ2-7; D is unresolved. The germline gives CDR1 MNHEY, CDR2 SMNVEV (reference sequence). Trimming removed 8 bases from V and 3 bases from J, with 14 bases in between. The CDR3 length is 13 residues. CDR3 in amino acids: CASRPNHFYEQYF. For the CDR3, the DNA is TGTGCCAGCCGACCCAACCACTTCTACGAGCAGTACTTC.

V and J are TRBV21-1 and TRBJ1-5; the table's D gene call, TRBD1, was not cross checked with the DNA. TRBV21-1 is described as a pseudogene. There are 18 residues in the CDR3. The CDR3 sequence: CASSNPGQGPNSNQPQHF. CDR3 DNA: TGTGCCAGCAGCAACCCGGGACAGGGACCTAATAGCAATCAGCCCCAGCATTTT.

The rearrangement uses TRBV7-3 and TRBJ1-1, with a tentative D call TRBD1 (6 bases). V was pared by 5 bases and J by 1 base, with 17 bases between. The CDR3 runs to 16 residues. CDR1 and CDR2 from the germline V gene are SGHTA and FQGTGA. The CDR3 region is CASSATTGSWNTEAFF. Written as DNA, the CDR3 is TGTGCCAGCAGCGCGACGACAGGTAGTTGGAACACTGAAGCTTTCTTT.

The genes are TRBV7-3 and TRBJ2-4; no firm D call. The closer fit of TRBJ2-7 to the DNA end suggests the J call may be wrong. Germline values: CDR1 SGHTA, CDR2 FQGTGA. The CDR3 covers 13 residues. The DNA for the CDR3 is TGTGCCAGCAGCTTCCCAGTCCAATACGAGCAGTACTTC. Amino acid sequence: CASSFPVQYEQYF.

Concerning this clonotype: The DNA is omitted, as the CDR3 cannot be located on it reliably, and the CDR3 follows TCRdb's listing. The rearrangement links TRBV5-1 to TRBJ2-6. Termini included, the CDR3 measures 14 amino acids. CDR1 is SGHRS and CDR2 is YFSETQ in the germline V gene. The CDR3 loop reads CASSWGFGANVRTF.

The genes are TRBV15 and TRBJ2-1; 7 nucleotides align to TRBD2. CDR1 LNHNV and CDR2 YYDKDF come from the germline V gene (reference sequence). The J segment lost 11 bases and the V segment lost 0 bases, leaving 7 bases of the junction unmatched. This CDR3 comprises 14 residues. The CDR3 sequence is CATSRDLAAIQQFF. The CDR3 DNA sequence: TGTGCCACCAGCAGAGATCTAGCGGCCATACAGCAGTTCTTC. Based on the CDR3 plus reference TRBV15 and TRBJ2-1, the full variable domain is DAMVIQNPRYQVTQFGKPVTLSCSQTLNHNVMYWYQQKSSQAPKLLFHYYDKDFNNEADTPDNFQSRRPNTSFCFLDIRSPGLGDTAMYLCATSRDLAAIQQFFGPGTRLTVL.

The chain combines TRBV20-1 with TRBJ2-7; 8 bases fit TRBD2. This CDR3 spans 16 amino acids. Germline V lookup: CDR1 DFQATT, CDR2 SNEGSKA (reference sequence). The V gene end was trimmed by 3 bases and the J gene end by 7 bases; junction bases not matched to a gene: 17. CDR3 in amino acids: CSASYNPTSGLGEQYF. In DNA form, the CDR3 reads TGCAGTGCTAGCTATAACCCAACTAGCGGTTTGGGGGAGCAGTACTTC.

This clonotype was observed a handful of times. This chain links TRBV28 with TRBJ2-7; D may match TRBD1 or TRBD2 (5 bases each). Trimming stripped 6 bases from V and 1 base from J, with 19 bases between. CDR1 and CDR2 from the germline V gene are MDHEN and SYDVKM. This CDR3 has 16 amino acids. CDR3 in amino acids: CASSLTVDGGSYEQYF. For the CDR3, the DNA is TGTGCCAGCAGCCTGACAGTGGACGGAGGATCCTACGAGCAGTACTTC.

The CDR3 coding sequence is TGTGCCAGCAGTGTGACAGGGGGCAGCTATGGCTACACCTTC. Protein sequence: CASSVTGGSYGYTF. This chain links TRBV6-2 or TRBV6-3 with TRBJ1-2; 10 nucleotides align to TRBD1. Trimming cost V 5 bases and J 4 bases; bases outside gene matches: 4. This CDR3 region has 14 residues. Germline values: CDR1 MNHEY, CDR2 SVGEGT.

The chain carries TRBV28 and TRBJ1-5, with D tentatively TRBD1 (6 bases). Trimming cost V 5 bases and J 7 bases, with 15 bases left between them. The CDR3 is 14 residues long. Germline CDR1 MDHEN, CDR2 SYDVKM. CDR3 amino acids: CASSLRQVWQPQHF. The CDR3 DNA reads TGTGCCAGCAGTCTAAGACAGGTTTGGCAGCCCCAGCATTTT. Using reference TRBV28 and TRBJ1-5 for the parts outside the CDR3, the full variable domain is DVKVTQSSRYLVKRTGEKVFLECVQDMDHENMFWYRQDPGLGLRLIYFSYDVKMKEKGDIPEGYSVSREKKERFSLILESASTNQTSMYLCASSLRQVWQPQHFGDGTRLSIL.

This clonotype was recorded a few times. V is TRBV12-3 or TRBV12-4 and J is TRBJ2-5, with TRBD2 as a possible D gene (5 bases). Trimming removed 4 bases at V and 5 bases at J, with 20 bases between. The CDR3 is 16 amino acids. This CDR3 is CASSWTPGSVDETQYF. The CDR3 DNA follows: TGTGCCAGCAGTTGGACTCCGGGGTCGGTGGATGAGACCCAGTACTTC.

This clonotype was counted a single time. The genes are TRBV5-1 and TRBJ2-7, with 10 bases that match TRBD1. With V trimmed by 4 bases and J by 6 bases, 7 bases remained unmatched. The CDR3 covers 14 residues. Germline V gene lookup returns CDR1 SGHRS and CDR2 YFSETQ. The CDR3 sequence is CASSVRQGAGEQYF. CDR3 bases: TGCGCCAGCAGCGTGCGACAGGGGGCCGGCGAGCAGTACTTC. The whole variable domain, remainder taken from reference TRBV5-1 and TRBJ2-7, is KAGVTQTPRYLIKTRGQQVTLSCSPISGHRSVSWYQQTPGQGLQFLFEYFSETQRNKGNFPGRFSGRQFSNSRSEMNVSTLELGDSALYLCASSVRQGAGEQYFGPGTRLTVT.

CDR3 sequence: CASSQDPDLIQETQYF. The CDR3 nucleotides read TGCGCCAGCAGCCAAGACCCGGATCTAATCCAAGAGACCCAGTACTTC. The V and J genes are TRBV4-1 and TRBJ2-5; D unclear. The CDR3 length is 16 residues. CDR1 is MGHRA and CDR2 is YSYEKL in the germline V gene. V was trimmed by 0 bases and J by 1 base, leaving 12 bases between them.